These T cell receptor beta chains were read from a single sample in a study of CD8+ T cells in alopecia areata. This table comes from immunoSEQ multiplex PCR, and its TCRdb copy is limited to in-frame clones, with some not included. The sample lists around 65,000 clones; about half were seen once. The input for sequencing was CD8+ T cells sorted from blood, taken at week 0. The receptors originated from a human donor with alopecia areata. The CDR3 runs from the conserved cysteine through the conserved F or W. The D gene is left open where the match is weak. Some rows mark clone size as missing; the rest say once, few, many or name a class of expanded clone.

D gene	V gene	clone size	J gene	CDR3 protein	CDR3 DNA
.	TRBV4-1	once	TRBJ2-3	CASSQRTDTQYF	TGCGCCAGCAGCCAAAGAACAGATACGCAGTATTTT
.	TRBV11-2	.	TRBJ1-1	CASSLDGIQGSEAFF	TGTGCCAGCAGCTTAGATGGGATACAGGGTTCTGAAGCTTTCTTT
.	TRBV27	.	TRBJ1-5	CASSFNSYSNQPQHF	TGTGCCAGCAGTTTTAATAGCTATAGCAATCAGCCCCAGCATTTT
.	TRBV9	.	TRBJ2-3	CASSPESPRNPDTQYF	TGTGCCAGCAGCCCAGAGAGCCCACGTAACCCAGATACGCAGTATTTT
.	TRBV27	.	TRBJ2-1	CASSFGNEQFF	TGTGCCAGCAGTTTTGGGAATGAGCAGTTCTTC
.	TRBV29-1	few	TRBJ2-7	CSVSDSSYEQYF	TGCAGCGTTTCGGACAGCTCCTACGAGCAGTACTTC
.	TRBV7-9	.	TRBJ2-3	CASRGVPDTQYF	TGTGCCAGCAGGGGGGTCCCAGATACGCAGTATTTT
.	TRBV15	once	TRBJ2-2	CATSTPLLGLTGELFF	TGTGCCACCAGTACCCCGTTGCTCGGACTCACCGGGGAGCTGTTTTTT
TRBD1	TRBV2	.	TRBJ1-2	CASKKPGTEGGYTF	TGTGCCAGCAAAAAGCCCGGGACAGAGGGTGGCTACACCTTC
.	TRBV4-1	.	TRBJ2-7	CASSPSQEIAYEQYF	TGCGCCAGCAGCCCGTCACAGGAAATAGCCTACGAGCAGTACTTC
TRBD1	TRBV29-1	.	TRBJ2-1	CSAPATWDRGTSEQFF	TGCAGCGCCCCGGCGACGTGGGACAGGGGCACTAGCGAGCAGTTCTTC
TRBD1	TRBV9	.	TRBJ1-2	CASGPTGAIEYGYTF	TGTGCCAGCGGGCCGACAGGGGCGATAGAGTACGGCTACACCTTC
.	TRBV27	.	TRBJ2-7	CASSPIKGYEQYF	TGTGCCAGCAGTCCGATAAAGGGCTACGAGCAGTACTTC
.	TRBV4-1	many	TRBJ1-3	CASSQEPDGVTNTIYF	TGCGCCAGCAGCCAAGAACCAGACGGGGTGACAAACACCATATATTTT
.	TRBV21-1	few	TRBJ2-7	CASSVDRCAYEQYF	TGTGCCAGCTCTGTGGACCGATGCGCCTACGAGCAGTACTTC
.	TRBV11-2	.	TRBJ2-7	CASSLYGRDHEQYF	TGTGCCAGCAGCTTATACGGGAGAGACCACGAGCAGTACTTC